This passage covers 9 T cell receptor beta chains from one sample sequenced in a study of T cell responses to AZD1222 COVID-19 vaccine. Sequenced by immunoSEQ multiplex PCR; TCRdb stores in-frame clones only, minus some. The sample contains around 120,000 clones, around nine tenths of which appear only once. The sample in question was peripheral blood, obtained 28 days after the second AZD1222 dose. All receptors come from an adult who received the AZD1222 COVID-19 vaccine.

V and J are TRBV28 and TRBJ1-2; D is ambiguous. V was cut by 6 bases and J by 8 bases, with 19 bases left in between. The CDR3 is made up of 14 amino acids. Germline V lookup: CDR1 MDHEN, CDR2 SYDVKM. CDR3 sequence: CASSSKVWGGGYTF. CDR3 in DNA: TGTGCCAGCAGCTCCAAAGTGTGGGGAGGAGGCTACACCTTC.

The J gene is TRBJ2-1, the V gene TRBV18; 12 bases map to TRBD2. V shed 3 bases, J shed 9 bases, and the junction held 9 bases outside the gene matches. The CDR3 is made up of 16 amino acids. Germline V gene lookup returns CDR1 KGHSH and CDR2 LQKENI. CDR3 loop: CASSPETSGSSGEQFF. CDR3 coding DNA: TGTGCCAGCTCACCCGAGACTAGCGGGAGTTCGGGTGAGCAGTTCTTC.

About this clone: At one end, the junction sequence differs from germline, possibly due to a read error. The chain carries TRBV11-2 and TRBJ1-1, with 7 bases matching TRBD1. This CDR3 has 13 amino acids. CDR1 is SGHAT and CDR2 is FQNNGV in the germline V gene. The CDR3 sequence is CASSPGQNTEAFF. CDR3 bases: TGTGCCAGCAGCCCGGGACAGAACACTGAAGCTTTCTTC.

The chain has TRBV10-1 and TRBJ1-1; the match to TRBD1 covers 8 bases. Losses at the gene ends were 5 bases for V and 5 bases for J; bases not matched to a gene: 13. This CDR3 has 16 amino acids. Germline V gene lookup returns CDR1 WNHNN and CDR2 SYGVQD (reference sequence). CDR3 sequence (DNA): TGCGCCAGCAGTCCTGGACAGGGAGGGGGTAGTACTGAAGCTTTCTTT. Translation gives CASSPGQGGGSTEAFF.

The genes are TRBV29-1 and TRBJ1-1; TRBD1 might be the D (5 bases). The CDR3 spans 14 residues. CDR1 SQVTM and CDR2 ANQGSEA come from the germline V gene. Trimming took 4 bases from V and 0 from J, leaving 12 bases between them. In nucleotides, the CDR3 is TGCAGCGTTGCCCCGACAGCCCTGAACACTGAAGCTTTCTTT. Translation: CSVAPTALNTEAFF.

The gene calls are TRBV28 and TRBJ1-1, with D tentatively TRBD1 (5 bases). The CDR3 is 13 amino acids. Trimming removed 6 bases at V and 1 base at J, with 9 bases between. Germline-derived CDR1 and CDR2 are MDHEN and SYDVKM. In DNA form, the CDR3 reads TGTGCCAGCAGGGGACGGTGGAACACTGAAGCTTTCTTT. It codes for CASRGRWNTEAFF.

The CDR3 region is CASSPGTNRYEQYF. DNA for the CDR3: TGTGCCAGCTCACCCGGGACTAACCGATACGAGCAGTACTTC. The V and J genes are TRBV18 and TRBJ2-7; 7 bases map to TRBD2. This CDR3 is 14 amino acids long. CDR1 and CDR2 (germline): KGHSH, LQKENI. V shed 3 bases and J 4 bases; nucleotides not matched to a gene: 6.

This chain links TRBV27 with TRBJ2-6, with TRBD2 identical over 10 bases. The CDR3 spans 20 residues. Germline V gene sequence: CDR1 MNHEY, CDR2 SMNVEV (reference sequence). J gave up 4 bases and V 4 bases, and 16 bases lay outside the gene matches. The CDR3 DNA reads TGTGCCAGCAGTTCCCTTTTAGCGGGAGGAGCCCTCTCCGGGGCCAACGTCCTGACTTTC. Protein product: CASSSLLAGGALSGANVLTF.

The chain is built from TRBV5-6 and TRBJ1-1, with 7 bases identical to TRBD1. The CDR3 contains 17 residues. Trimming cost V 2 bases and J 1 base; bases outside gene matches: 11. CDR1 and CDR2 from the germline V gene are SGHDT and YYEEEE. CDR3 DNA: TGTGCCAGCAGCTTAGGCCCCCGGGACAGCGGGAACACTGAAGCTTTCTTT. Residues: CASSLGPRDSGNTEAFF.